The source of this T cell receptor beta chain is a study of blood T cells in healthy people across ages (dated by TCRdb to between 2015 and 2017). Study-level background: In model experiments, template switching captured about one uniquely barcoded TCR beta cDNA molecule for every two T cells. Two additional independent replicas of 1 million unique cDNA reads from the same blood draw were analyzed for two donors (one aged 18 to 30 and one aged 80 or older). The donors were split into four age groups: young (average around 15 years), middle-aged (about 40), aged (roughly 68) and long-lived (approximately 89). To track age-related changes in TCR beta repertoire diversity, the study relied on deep sequencing normalized with unique cDNA molecular identifiers. Points the paper makes about the study in general: The percentage of naive T cells measured by flow cytometry correlated strongly with observed TCR beta diversity. As age increased, observed TCR beta diversity per million T cells dropped in a roughly linear way, and a significant reduction was already evident by age around 41. Compared with the aged group, the long-lived group had more naive CD4+ T cells, fewer expanded clones and increased TCR diversity, a pattern suggesting age selection. Total diversity estimates from one million sequenced T cells were considered lower bounds and underestimates. Donor CMV infection status was unknown, potentially confounding age-related changes in expanded clonotypes. Bulk unsorted PBMC profiling prevented conclusive comparison of naive and antigen-experienced compartments.

The library was obtained by 5' RACE. Sequencing used an Illumina HiSeq 2500. A second PCR of about 6 to 11 cycles was run with a J-beta primer mix and a sample-barcoded 5' primer. Each TCR beta cDNA molecule received a unique molecular identifier from a template-switch 5' adaptor carrying 12 random nucleotides. At least 2.5 million CDR3-containing paired-end reads were obtained from each sample. First-strand cDNA was synthesized from all RNA with the Mint cDNA synthesis kit, primed by a TRBC-specific oligonucleotide. Following uracil-DNA glycosylase treatment, a first 18-cycle PCR with universal primers M1SS and BC2_uni_R was performed on all cDNA. In the source study's methods: Each sample was normalized by randomly selecting 1 million high-quality reads, each carrying a distinct molecular identifier. Reads sharing molecular identifiers were discarded rather than binned into consensus sequences. MiTCR, with a Q25 quality threshold and the strictest error-elimination algorithm, was used for CDR3 identification, clonotype clustering and error correction. Lower-bound total TCR beta diversity was estimated with a nonparametric unseen species model using Euler transformation. TCRdb cleaned the public reads at Q25 with fastp, built clones with MiXCR and kept in-frame beta chains. Each entry merges the rows of one CDR3 protein and shows their most common DNA and genes. Clone size and V and J calls follow TCRdb, not the original study. Here the sample has 760,000 or so distinct CDR3 sequences; more than 20% occur a single time. The top ten clones comprise more than 8.5% of the sample.

Unmatched junction bases come to 11, with V trimmed by 0 bases and J by 4 bases. The CDR3 sequence holds 17 residues, the cysteine and phenylalanine included. This entry keeps only the CDR3 DNA: 51 bases, framed from base 1. The CDR1 and CDR2 encoded by the germline V gene (reference sequence) are DFQATT and SNEGSKA. Details on this clonotype: No antigen is known for it. Base qualities are not at hand, and no much larger clone is one base apart.

The roughly 39 donors, aged 6 to 90 years, were systemically healthy Caucasian individuals from Russia. Each donor gave 8 to 10 milliliters of peripheral blood, drawn into EDTA-treated Vacutainer tubes. Ficoll-Paque density-gradient centrifugation was used to isolate PBMCs, with at least 7 million obtained per sample. Total RNA was extracted from PBMCs with Trizol reagent, with at least 5 micrograms obtained per sample. The percentages of naive CD45RAhigh/CD27high T cells were determined by flow cytometry on a PBMC aliquot from every donor. A further study also used this sample, focusing on T cells of mothers and their children. Drawing on the second study: Nine systemically healthy Caucasian individuals, comprising three mothers and their six children, were included as donors. cDNA synthesis consumed the entire amount of extracted RNA, loaded at roughly 1.5 ug RNA in each 15 ul reaction. In the second PCR, the M1S primer introduced both the sample barcodes and 2-4 random nucleotides. Over 8.5 million TCR beta CDR3 reads came from each mother, compared with approximately 3 million reads from each child. In both related and unrelated pairs, thymic selection shapes the output of TCR recombination in a similar way, with inherited differences having only a minor effect. Related mother-child pairs always showed normalized repertoire overlap that was slightly higher than in unrelated mother-child pairs, though the difference was never significant. No persistent microchimeric T cell clones were found, with a detection sensitivity of roughly 100 clones per million clonotypes. The study used deep NGS to compare TCR beta repertoires of mothers and children, seeking features distinguishing related mother-child pairs from unrelated individuals. Mothers averaged about 40 +/- 4 years of age and children averaged around 10 +/- 4 years. After adapter ligation was performed with NEBNext reagents, the libraries were sequenced on an Illumina HiSeq 2000 with 100+100 nt paired-end reads. Mother and child libraries were prepared a month apart and sequenced in separate runs to prevent cross-contamination. For each donor, between roughly 500,000 and 2,300,000 distinct TCR beta clonotypes were identified. Naive TCR beta clonotypes were estimated from low-frequency clonotypes matched to each donor's FACS-determined naive share, without sorting.

Recombination connected TRBV20-1 to TRBJ2-5, with 10 bases aligning to TRBD1. The source material was blood. This TCR was sampled from a boy aged 5-17 years in good health. The CDR3 amino acid sequence is: CSARDLTGGRPVETQYF. In nucleotide form, the sequence is TGCAGTGCTAGAGATTTGACAGGGGGCCGGCCGGTAGAGACCCAGTACTTC.